This T cell receptor beta chain was recorded in a study of blood T cells in healthy people across ages. Study observations and caveats: Across samples, TCR beta diversity tracked strongly with naive T cell percentage.

Healthy Caucasian individuals from Russia aged about 6 to 100 were enrolled as donors. Per-sample yields of isolated PBMCs were at least 6 million. Total RNA extracted from each sample amounted to at least 6 micrograms. CDR3 length equals 15 residues. J gave up 5 bases and V 3 bases, and 5 bases lay outside the gene matches. Germline V gene lookup returns CDR1 MNHEY and CDR2 SMNVEV (reference sequence). The use of a sample-barcoded 5' primer and a J-beta primer mix characterized a second PCR of about 7 to 12 cycles. TCRdb independently ran MiXCR on the 5' RACE reads; one entry per CDR3 protein. The data hold over 950,000 distinct CDR3 sequences, with 51% observed a single time. Regarding this clonotype: Its antigen is not known.

This sequence was found in an older woman in good health. Sequenced input: blood. This chain links TRBV27 with TRBJ2-7; TRBD2 matches 12 bases. The CDR3 here is CASSFSTSGRDEQYF. Written as DNA, the CDR3 is TGTGCCAGCAGTTTTTCGACTAGCGGGAGAGACGAGCAGTACTTC.